This T cell receptor beta chain was profiled in a study of CD8 T cells in Susac syndrome. This CDR3 region has 17 residues. The V and J ends lost 0 bases and 2 bases respectively, with 15 bases between them. Germline V gene lookup returns CDR1 LGHNA and CDR2 YNFKEQ. Stable or active relapsing-remitting multiple sclerosis, untreated and meeting revised McDonald criteria, defined the controls. Negative isolation yielded CD4+ and CD8+ T cells, and FACS enriched TEMRA cells. Study conclusions and caveats: The study conceded that relatively few individuals underwent its TCR sequencing and HLA analysis.

This clonotype was counted once. What it binds is unknown. When the RNA was reverse transcribed, random hexamers were used with an input of roughly 0.5 to 1 ug. Amplification of TCR beta CDR3 across 54 Vbeta and 13 Jbeta was performed with immunoSEQ multiplex PCR. TCRdb re-called the immunoSEQ multiplex PCR reads through MiXCR, storing one row per CDR3 protein. The sample shows 170,000 or so distinct CDR3 sequences, approximately 95% of them seen only once. Sequencing input: CD8+ T cells from PBMCs. The V gene is TRBV4-2, the J gene TRBJ2-3; D unclear. This TCR came from a human donor with multiple sclerosis. For the CDR3, the DNA is TGTGCCAGCAGCCAAGAGATAACTTGGGCCTCCACAGATACGCAGTATTTT. Its protein is CASSQEITWASTDTQYF.